This T cell receptor beta chain was documented in a study of shared clonotypes between healthy human individuals. The V gene's germline CDR1 is SGHNT and CDR2 YENEEA. Trimming removed 5 bases from V and 3 bases from J, with 8 bases in between. The CDR3 loop spans 12 amino acids. As for this clone: Other DNA sequences in the sample encode the same CDR3.

The assay was immunoSEQ multiplex PCR, and TCRdb's table has in-frame clones only and misses some. The table lists fewer than 2.5 million clones, 90% to 95% of them singletons, with approximately 0.37% in the top ten. The sequenced sample consisted of naive CD4+ T cells from PBMCs. Subset here: CD45RA+ positively selected. V usage is TRBV11-3 and J usage is TRBJ2-7; D gene ambiguous. This sequence was found in a man between 18 and 29 years old in good health. Some clones in this sample may be carry-over from other donors' samples. The CDR3 coding sequence is TGTGCCAGCAGCCCCGGTGGCTACGAGCAGTACTTC. Its translation is CASSPGGYEQYF.